This T cell receptor beta chain was observed in a study of cytomegalovirus exposure and HLA in healthy donors. General observations from the study: A list of roughly 180 TCR beta chains associated with cytomegalovirus was given.

On this clone itself: Antigen: not known.

The data were produced by immunoSEQ multiplex PCR, yet TCRdb's version contains in-frame clones alone and is incomplete. The sample holds 200,000 or so clones, 65% to 90% seen once. From germline, CDR1 is SQVTM and CDR2 ANQGSEA. The CDR3 runs 15 residues. The V and J ends lost 3 bases and 4 bases respectively, with 15 bases between them. The V and J genes are TRBV29-1 and TRBJ2-2; a possible D gene is TRBD2 (6 bases). Sequencing was performed on PBMCs. This clonotype originated in a woman aged 25 to 45 in good health and CMV-seropositive. DNA of the CDR3: TGCAGCGTTGACGGGGGTTTCGGCTCCACCGGGGAGCTGTTTTTT. The encoded protein is CSVDGGFGSTGELFF.